Listed below are T cell receptor beta chains from one sample, sequenced in a study of control samples from healthy donors and cancer patients. Some clones are missing from TCRdb's copy, which holds only in-frame ones; the method was immunoSEQ multiplex PCR. The sample yields about 85,000 clones, 85% to 90% seen once. The specimen was blood. The receptors originated from a woman aged 60 to 75 in good health. Both conserved end residues are part of each CDR3. D genes are given only for firm matches. Only part of the rows carry a size: once, few, many, or a class if the clone is expanded.

D gene: NA; J gene: TRBJ1-1; V gene: TRBV7-2; clone size: NA; CDR3 DNA: TGTGCCAGCAGCACACAGGGAAACACTGAAGCTTTCTTT; CDR3 protein: CASSTQGNTEAFF
D gene: NA; J gene: TRBJ1-6; V gene: TRBV6-2/TRBV6-3; clone size: NA; CDR3 DNA: TGTGCCAGCAGTCAAAATTCACCCCTCCACTTT; CDR3 protein: CASSQNSPLHF
D gene: TRBD2; J gene: TRBJ2-1; V gene: TRBV6-2/TRBV6-3; clone size: NA; CDR3 DNA: TGTGCCAGCAGCCGACGACTAGCGGGGGGAGACAATGAGCAGTTCTTC; CDR3 protein: CASSRRLAGGDNEQFF
D gene: TRBD1; J gene: TRBJ1-1; V gene: TRBV5-1; clone size: NA; CDR3 DNA: TGCGCCAGCAGCACCGGGACAGGGGGCACTGAAGCTTTCTTT; CDR3 protein: CASSTGTGGTEAFF
D gene: TRBD2; J gene: TRBJ2-1; V gene: TRBV19; clone size: NA; CDR3 DNA: TGTGCCAGTAGTATTGTTAGCGGGGCCAACAATGAGCAGTTCTTC; CDR3 protein: CASSIVSGANNEQFF
D gene: NA; J gene: TRBJ2-1; V gene: TRBV7-2; clone size: NA; CDR3 DNA: TGTGCCAGCAGCTTAGTAGGGGGAGTGGTTGAGCAGTTCTTC; CDR3 protein: CASSLVGGVVEQFF
D gene: NA; J gene: TRBJ1-2; V gene: TRBV28; clone size: NA; CDR3 DNA: TGTGCCAGCTTACAGGGCGGGGCGCCTATGAACTATGGCTACACCTTC; CDR3 protein: CASLQGGAPMNYGYTF
D gene: NA; J gene: TRBJ1-2; V gene: TRBV6-2/TRBV6-3; clone size: NA; CDR3 DNA: TGTGCCAGCAGTTTGCCACAGGGAGGCTACACCTTC; CDR3 protein: CASSLPQGGYTF
D gene: TRBD2; J gene: TRBJ2-7; V gene: TRBV2; clone size: NA; CDR3 DNA: TGTGCCAGCAAGGAGAGGACTAGCGGGGGGTCCTCCTACGAGCAGTACTTC; CDR3 protein: CASKERTSGGSSYEQYF
D gene: NA; J gene: TRBJ1-4; V gene: TRBV7-9; clone size: NA; CDR3 DNA: TGTGCCAGCAGCCAACGACAGTCTAATGAAAAACTGTTTTTT; CDR3 protein: CASSQRQSNEKLFF
D gene: NA; J gene: TRBJ2-3; V gene: TRBV12-3/TRBV12-4; clone size: NA; CDR3 DNA: TGTGCCAGCAACAAAGGGATTACAGATACGCAGTATTTT; CDR3 protein: CASNKGITDTQYF
D gene: TRBD2; J gene: TRBJ2-1; V gene: TRBV7-3; clone size: NA; CDR3 DNA: TGTGCCAGCAGCTTAAACGGGAGGGCTTACAATGAGCAGTTCTTC; CDR3 protein: CASSLNGRAYNEQFF
D gene: NA; J gene: TRBJ1-3; V gene: TRBV10-3; clone size: NA; CDR3 DNA: TGTGCCATCAGGCGCCCCTCTGGAAACACCATATATTTT; CDR3 protein: CAIRRPSGNTIYF
D gene: NA; J gene: TRBJ2-7; V gene: TRBV7-2; clone size: NA; CDR3 DNA: TGTGCCAGCAGCCTGCAGAAGGGACTTGTCTACGAGCAGTACTTC; CDR3 protein: CASSLQKGLVYEQYF
D gene: NA; J gene: TRBJ1-1; V gene: TRBV4-1; clone size: few; CDR3 DNA: TGCGCCAGCAGCCACACAGGGCGCACTGAAGCTTTCTTT; CDR3 protein: CASSHTGRTEAFF
D gene: NA; J gene: TRBJ1-1; V gene: TRBV4-3; clone size: NA; CDR3 DNA: TGCGCCCGCAGCCAAGGGGGGGGATCGCGGGGAAACACTGAAGCTTTCTTT; CDR3 protein: CARSQGGGSRGNTEAFF
D gene: NA; J gene: TRBJ1-2; V gene: TRBV28; clone size: NA; CDR3 DNA: TGTGCCAGCAGTTTAGGGTCAGAGTTCTATGGCTACACCTTC; CDR3 protein: CASSLGSEFYGYTF
D gene: NA; J gene: TRBJ1-1; V gene: TRBV2; clone size: once; CDR3 DNA: TGTGCCAGTGGGGTTTTGATGAACACTGAAGCTTTCTTT; CDR3 protein: CASGVLMNTEAFF
D gene: NA; J gene: TRBJ2-3; V gene: TRBV29-1; clone size: NA; CDR3 DNA: TGCAGCGTTGCAGGGCGTGGAGATACGCAGTATTTT; CDR3 protein: CSVAGRGDTQYF
D gene: NA; J gene: TRBJ2-5; V gene: TRBV5-1; clone size: NA; CDR3 DNA: TGCGCCAGCAGCTTAGACGGGACCCCTCGGGAGACCCAGTACTTC; CDR3 protein: CASSLDGTPRETQYF
D gene: TRBD1; J gene: TRBJ2-5; V gene: TRBV7-9; clone size: NA; CDR3 DNA: TGTGCCAGCAGCCTACGGACAGGGGGCAAAGAGACCCAGTACTTC; CDR3 protein: CASSLRTGGKETQYF
D gene: NA; J gene: TRBJ1-5; V gene: TRBV12-3/TRBV12-4; clone size: few; CDR3 DNA: TGTGCCAGCAGTGGAAGGGCTCAGCCCCAGCATTTT; CDR3 protein: CASSGRAQPQHF